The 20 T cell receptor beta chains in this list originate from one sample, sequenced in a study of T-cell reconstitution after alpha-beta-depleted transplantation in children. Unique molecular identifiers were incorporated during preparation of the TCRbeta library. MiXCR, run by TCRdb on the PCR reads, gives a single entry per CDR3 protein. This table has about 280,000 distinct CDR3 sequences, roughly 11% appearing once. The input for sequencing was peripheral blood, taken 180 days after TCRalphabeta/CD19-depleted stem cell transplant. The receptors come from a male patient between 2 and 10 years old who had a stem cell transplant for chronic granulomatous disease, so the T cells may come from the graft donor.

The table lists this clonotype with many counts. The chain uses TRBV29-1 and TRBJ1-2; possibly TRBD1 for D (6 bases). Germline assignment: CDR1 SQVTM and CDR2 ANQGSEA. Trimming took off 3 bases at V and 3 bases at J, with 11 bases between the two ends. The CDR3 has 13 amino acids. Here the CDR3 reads CSVDGGDDYGYTF. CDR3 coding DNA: TGCAGCGTTGACGGGGGCGATGACTATGGCTACACCTTC.

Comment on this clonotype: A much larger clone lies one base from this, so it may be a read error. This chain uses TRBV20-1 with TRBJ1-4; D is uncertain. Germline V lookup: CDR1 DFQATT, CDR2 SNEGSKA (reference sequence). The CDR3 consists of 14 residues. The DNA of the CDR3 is TGCAGTGCTAGGGATGTAAGAATAATCGGAAAACTGTATTTT. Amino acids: CSARDVRIIGKLYF.

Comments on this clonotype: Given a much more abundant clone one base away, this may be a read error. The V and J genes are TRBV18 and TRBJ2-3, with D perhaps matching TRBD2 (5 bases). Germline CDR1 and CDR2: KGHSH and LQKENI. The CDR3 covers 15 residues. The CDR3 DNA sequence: TGTGCCAGCTCACCACCAAGGACTCTCACAGATATGCAGTATTTT. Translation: CASSPPRTLTDMQYF. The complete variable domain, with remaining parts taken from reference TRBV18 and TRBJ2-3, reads NAGVMQNPRHLVRRRGQEARLRCSPMKGHSHVYWYRQLPEEGLKFMVYLQKENIIDESGMPKERFSAEFPKEGPSILRIQQVVRGDSAAYFCASSPPRTLTDMQYFGPGTRLTVL.

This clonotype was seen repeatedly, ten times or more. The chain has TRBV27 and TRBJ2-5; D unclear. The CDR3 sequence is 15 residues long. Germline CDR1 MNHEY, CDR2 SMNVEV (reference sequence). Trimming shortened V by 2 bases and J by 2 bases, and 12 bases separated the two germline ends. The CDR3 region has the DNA TGTGCCAGCAGTTTAGTTGGCACAAAGCAAGAGACCCAGTACTTC. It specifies CASSLVGTKQETQYF.

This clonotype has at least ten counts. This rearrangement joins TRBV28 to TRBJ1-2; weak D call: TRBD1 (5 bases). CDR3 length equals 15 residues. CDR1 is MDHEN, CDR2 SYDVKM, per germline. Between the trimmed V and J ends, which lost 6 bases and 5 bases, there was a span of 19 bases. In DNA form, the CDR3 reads TGTGCCAGCAGACCAATCGGGACGGAGATATATGGCTACACCTTC. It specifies CASRPIGTEIYGYTF.

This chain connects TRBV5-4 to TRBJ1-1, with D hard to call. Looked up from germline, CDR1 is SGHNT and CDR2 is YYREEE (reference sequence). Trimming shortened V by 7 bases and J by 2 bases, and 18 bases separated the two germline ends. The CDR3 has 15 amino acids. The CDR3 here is CASGPPRGLNTEAFF. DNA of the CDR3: TGTGCCAGCGGCCCCCCCAGAGGACTAAACACTGAAGCTTTCTTT.

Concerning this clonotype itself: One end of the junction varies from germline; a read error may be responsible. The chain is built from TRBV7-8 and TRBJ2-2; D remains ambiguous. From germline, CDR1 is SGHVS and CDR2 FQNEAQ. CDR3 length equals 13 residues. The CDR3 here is CASSASLPSELFF. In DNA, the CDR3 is TGCGCCAGCAGCGCTTCGTTGCCCAGCGAGCTGTTTTTT.

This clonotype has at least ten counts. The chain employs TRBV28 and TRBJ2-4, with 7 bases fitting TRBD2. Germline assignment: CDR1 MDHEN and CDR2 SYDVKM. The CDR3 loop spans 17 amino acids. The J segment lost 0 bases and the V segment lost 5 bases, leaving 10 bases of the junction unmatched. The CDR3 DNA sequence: TGTGCCAGCAGTGCGGGACTAAAATTTCTAGCCAAAAACATTCAGTACTTC. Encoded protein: CASSAGLKFLAKNIQYF.

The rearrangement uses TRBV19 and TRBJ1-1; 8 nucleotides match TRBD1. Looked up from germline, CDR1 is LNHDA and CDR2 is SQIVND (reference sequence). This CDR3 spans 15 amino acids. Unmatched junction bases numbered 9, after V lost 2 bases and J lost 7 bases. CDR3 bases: TGTGCCAGTAGTATACACGGGGGACAGGCCAATGAAGCTTTCTTT. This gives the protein CASSIHGGQANEAFF.

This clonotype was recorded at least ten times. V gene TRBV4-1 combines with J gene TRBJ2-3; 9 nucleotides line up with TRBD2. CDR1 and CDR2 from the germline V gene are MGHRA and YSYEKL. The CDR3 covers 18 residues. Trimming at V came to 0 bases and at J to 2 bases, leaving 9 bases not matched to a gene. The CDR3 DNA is TGCGCCAGCAGCCAAGATGAAGGCGGGGGGGCGAACACAGATACGCAGTATTTT. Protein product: CASSQDEGGGANTDTQYF.

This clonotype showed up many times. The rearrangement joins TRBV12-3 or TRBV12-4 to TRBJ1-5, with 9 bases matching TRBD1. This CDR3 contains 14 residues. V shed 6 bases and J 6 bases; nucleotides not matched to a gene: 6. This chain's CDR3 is CASSVDRGGQPQHF. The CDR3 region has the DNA TGTGCCAGCAGCGTGGACAGGGGAGGTCAGCCCCAGCATTTT.

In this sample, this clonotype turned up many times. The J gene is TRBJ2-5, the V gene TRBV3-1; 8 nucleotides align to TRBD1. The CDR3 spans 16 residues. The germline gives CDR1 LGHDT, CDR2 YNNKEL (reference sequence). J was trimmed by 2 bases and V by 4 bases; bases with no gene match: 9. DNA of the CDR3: TGTGCCAGCAGCCCATCTCGACAGGGGAGGCAAGAGACCCAGTACTTC. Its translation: CASSPSRQGRQETQYF.

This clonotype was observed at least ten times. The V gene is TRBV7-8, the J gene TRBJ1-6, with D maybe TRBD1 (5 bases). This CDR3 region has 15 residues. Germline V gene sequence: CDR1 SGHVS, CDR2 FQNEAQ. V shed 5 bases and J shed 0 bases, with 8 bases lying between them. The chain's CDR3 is CASSRGSSYNSPLHF. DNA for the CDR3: TGTGCCAGCAGCCGGGGCAGCTCCTATAATTCACCCCTCCACTTT.

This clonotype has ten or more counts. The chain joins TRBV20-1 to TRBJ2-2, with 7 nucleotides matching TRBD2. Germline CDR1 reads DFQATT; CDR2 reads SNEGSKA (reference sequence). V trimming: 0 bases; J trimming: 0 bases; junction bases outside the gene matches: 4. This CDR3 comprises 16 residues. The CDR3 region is CSARDRTRANTGELFF. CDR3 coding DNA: TGCAGTGCTAGAGATAGGACTAGGGCGAACACCGGGGAGCTGTTTTTT.

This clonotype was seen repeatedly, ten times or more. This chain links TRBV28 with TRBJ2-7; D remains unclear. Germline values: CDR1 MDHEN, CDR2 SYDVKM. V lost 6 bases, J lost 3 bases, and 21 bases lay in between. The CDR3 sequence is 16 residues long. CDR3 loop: CASRSPTTTQIYEQYF. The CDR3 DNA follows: TGTGCCAGCAGGTCTCCAACAACCACCCAAATCTACGAGCAGTACTTC.

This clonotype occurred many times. CDR3 region: CASSPGRASYEQYF. For the CDR3, the DNA is TGTGCCAGCAGCCCGGGACGGGCCTCCTACGAGCAGTACTTC. The J gene is TRBJ2-7, the V gene TRBV7-8; D may correspond to TRBD1 or TRBD2 (5 bases each). Germline CDR1 SGHVS, CDR2 FQNEAQ. There are 14 residues in the CDR3. V was pared by 5 bases and J by 0 bases, with 11 bases between.

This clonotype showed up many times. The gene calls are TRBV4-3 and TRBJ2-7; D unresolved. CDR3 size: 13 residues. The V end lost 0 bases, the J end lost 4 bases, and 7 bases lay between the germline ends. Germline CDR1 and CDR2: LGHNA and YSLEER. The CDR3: CASSQDLAYEQYF. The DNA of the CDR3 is TGCGCCAGCAGCCAAGATTTAGCTTACGAGCAGTACTTC.

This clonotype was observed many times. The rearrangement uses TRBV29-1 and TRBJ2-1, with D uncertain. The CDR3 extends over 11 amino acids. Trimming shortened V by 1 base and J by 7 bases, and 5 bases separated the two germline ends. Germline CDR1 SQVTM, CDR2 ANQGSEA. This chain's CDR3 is CSVEVLNEQFF. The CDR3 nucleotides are TGCAGCGTTGAAGTGTTGAATGAGCAGTTCTTC.

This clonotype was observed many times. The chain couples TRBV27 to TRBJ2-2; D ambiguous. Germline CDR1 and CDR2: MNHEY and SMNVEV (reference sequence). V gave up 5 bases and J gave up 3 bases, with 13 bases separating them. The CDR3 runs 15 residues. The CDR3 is CASSPPRGYTGELFF. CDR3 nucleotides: TGTGCCAGCAGTCCCCCCCGCGGTTACACCGGGGAGCTGTTTTTT.

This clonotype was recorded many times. The CDR3 loop is CSVENTEAFF. DNA of the CDR3: TGCAGCGTTGAAAACACTGAAGCTTTCTTT. This chain uses TRBV29-1 with TRBJ1-1; D call uncertain. This CDR3 is 10 amino acids long. V was shortened by 2 bases and J by 2 bases, with 0 bases between the two germline ends. Germline V lookup: CDR1 SQVTM, CDR2 ANQGSEA. Drawing the rest from reference TRBV29-1 and TRBJ1-1, the complete variable domain is SAVISQKPSRDICQRGTSLTIQCQVDSQVTMMFWYRQQPGQSLTLIATANQGSEATYESGFVIDKFPISRPNLTFSTLTVSNMSPEDSSIYLCSVENTEAFFGQGTRLTVV.